Listed below are T cell receptor beta chains from one sample, sequenced in a study of T cell clonotyping in hematopoietic cell transplantation. Profiling relied on immunoSEQ multiplex PCR, and the TCRdb table lists in-frame clones only, not all of them. The sample comprises 15,000 to 20,000 clones, around 77% of which are singletons, and less than 20% rests with the top ten. Sequences were derived from peripheral blood mononuclear cells, sampled before stem cell transplant. The receptors stem from a man between 60 and 75 years old with acute myeloid leukemia. Some clones in this sample may be carry-over from other donors' samples. CDR3s include the opening cysteine and the closing phenylalanine or tryptophan. A D gene is named only where the DNA matches it firmly. Clone size is not always given. Where it is, it says once, few, many or a class for expanded clones.

J gene: TRBJ2-7
D gene: NA
V gene: TRBV25-1
clone size: NA
CDR3 protein: CASSPTGYYEQYF
CDR3 DNA: TGTGCCAGCAGTCCGACAGGTTACTACGAGCAGTACTTC

J gene: TRBJ1-5
D gene: TRBD1
V gene: TRBV6-5
clone size: NA
CDR3 protein: CASRPPGGSNQPQHF
CDR3 DNA: TGTGCCAGCAGACCCCCAGGGGGCAGCAATCAGCCCCAGCATTTT

J gene: TRBJ1-2
D gene: TRBD1
V gene: TRBV9
clone size: NA
CDR3 protein: CASSVDLGTGPEGYTF
CDR3 DNA: TGTGCCAGCAGCGTAGATCTAGGGACAGGGCCGGAGGGCTACACCTTC

J gene: TRBJ2-7
D gene: TRBD1
V gene: TRBV11-1
clone size: NA
CDR3 protein: CASSFAQGAYEQYF
CDR3 DNA: TGTGCCAGCAGCTTTGCACAGGGGGCCTACGAGCAGTACTTC

J gene: TRBJ2-7
D gene: NA
V gene: TRBV6-1
clone size: NA
CDR3 protein: CASRSNPKGSYEQYF
CDR3 DNA: TGTGCCAGCAGATCCAACCCCAAAGGCTCCTACGAGCAGTACTTC

J gene: TRBJ1-2
D gene: NA
V gene: TRBV15
clone size: once
CDR3 protein: CATSRGRQGGSNYGYTF
CDR3 DNA: TGTGCCACCAGCAGAGGGCGACAAGGGGGGAGTAACTATGGCTACACCTTC

J gene: TRBJ2-5
D gene: NA
V gene: TRBV6-5
clone size: NA
CDR3 protein: CASSSAFIQYF
CDR3 DNA: TGTGCCAGCAGTTCGGCCTTTATCCAGTACTTC

J gene: TRBJ2-2
D gene: TRBD1
V gene: TRBV5-1
clone size: NA
CDR3 protein: CASRDDRGLNTGELFF
CDR3 DNA: TGCGCCAGCAGGGACGACAGGGGTTTGAACACCGGGGAGCTGTTTTTT

J gene: TRBJ1-2
D gene: NA
V gene: TRBV7-8
clone size: NA
CDR3 protein: CASSLGGFSYGYTF
CDR3 DNA: TGTGCCAGCAGCTTAGGGGGCTTTAGCTATGGCTACACCTTC

J gene: TRBJ1-5
D gene: NA
V gene: TRBV6-5
clone size: NA
CDR3 protein: CASSYVEDQPQHF
CDR3 DNA: TGTGCCAGCAGTTACGTCGAGGATCAGCCCCAGCATTTT

J gene: TRBJ2-6
D gene: TRBD1
V gene: TRBV4-3
clone size: NA
CDR3 protein: CASSQDRTGAFSGANVLTF
CDR3 DNA: TGCGCCAGCAGCCAAGATCGCACAGGGGCTTTCTCTGGGGCCAACGTCCTGACTTTC

J gene: TRBJ2-5
D gene: NA
V gene: TRBV6-5
clone size: NA
CDR3 protein: CASSYSDGETQYF
CDR3 DNA: TGTGCCAGCAGTTACTCGGACGGAGAGACCCAGTACTTC

J gene: TRBJ1-5
D gene: TRBD1
V gene: TRBV6-6
clone size: NA
CDR3 protein: CASTTDRGLQPQHF
CDR3 DNA: TGTGCCAGCACCACCGACAGGGGGCTTCAGCCCCAGCATTTT

J gene: TRBJ1-1
D gene: NA
V gene: TRBV29-1
clone size: NA
CDR3 protein: CSVDRGGNTEAFF
CDR3 DNA: TGCAGCGTTGATCGCGGGGGAAACACTGAAGCTTTCTTT

J gene: TRBJ1-2
D gene: NA
V gene: TRBV2
clone size: NA
CDR3 protein: CASRGTALSYGYTF
CDR3 DNA: TGTGCCAGCAGGGGGACGGCCCTCTCCTATGGCTACACCTTC

J gene: TRBJ1-6
D gene: NA
V gene: TRBV11-2
clone size: NA
CDR3 protein: CASSAGTIYNSPLHF
CDR3 DNA: TGTGCCAGCAGTGCCGGGACAATCTATAATTCACCCCTCCACTTT

J gene: TRBJ2-5
D gene: NA
V gene: TRBV30
clone size: NA
CDR3 protein: CAGTFAQETQYF
CDR3 DNA: TGTGCCGGCACCTTTGCCCAAGAGACCCAGTACTTC

J gene: TRBJ2-7
D gene: NA
V gene: TRBV18
clone size: NA
CDR3 protein: CASSPSGSHLEQYF
CDR3 DNA: TGTGCCAGCTCACCATCAGGCTCTCATTTAGAGCAGTACTTC

J gene: TRBJ1-1
D gene: NA
V gene: TRBV2
clone size: NA
CDR3 protein: CASSVRPLEGAFF
CDR3 DNA: TGTGCCAGCAGTGTTCGGCCCCTCGAGGGAGCTTTCTTT

J gene: TRBJ2-7
D gene: NA
V gene: TRBV19
clone size: NA
CDR3 protein: CASSPRQALGGYEQYF
CDR3 DNA: TGTGCCAGTAGTCCCAGACAGGCCCTTGGGGGCTACGAGCAGTACTTC

J gene: TRBJ2-5
D gene: NA
V gene: TRBV5-4
clone size: NA
CDR3 protein: CGIGGPGETQYF
CDR3 DNA: TGTGGAATCGGGGGGCCCGGGGAGACCCAGTACTTC

J gene: TRBJ2-6
D gene: TRBD1
V gene: TRBV11-3
clone size: NA
CDR3 protein: CASSSFMWGQTISGANVLTF
CDR3 DNA: TGTGCCAGCAGCTCTTTTATGTGGGGACAGACTATCTCTGGGGCCAACGTCCTGACTTTC

J gene: TRBJ1-1
D gene: NA
V gene: TRBV5-1
clone size: NA
CDR3 protein: CASSPWGGRANTEAFF
CDR3 DNA: TGCGCCAGCAGCCCCTGGGGTGGCAGGGCGAACACTGAAGCTTTCTTT

J gene: TRBJ1-1
D gene: NA
V gene: TRBV7-3
clone size: NA
CDR3 protein: CASSLSPTVNTEAFF
CDR3 DNA: TGTGCCAGCAGCTTAAGTCCAACCGTGAACACTGAAGCTTTCTTT

J gene: TRBJ2-2
D gene: TRBD2
V gene: TRBV7-3
clone size: NA
CDR3 protein: CASSQGAGDTGELFF
CDR3 DNA: TGTGCCAGCAGCCAAGGAGCGGGGGACACCGGGGAGCTGTTTTTT

J gene: TRBJ2-3
D gene: TRBD1
V gene: TRBV19
clone size: NA
CDR3 protein: CASSISRQGADTQYF
CDR3 DNA: TGTGCCAGTAGTATATCCCGACAGGGGGCAGATACGCAGTATTTT

J gene: TRBJ2-5
D gene: NA
V gene: TRBV20-1
clone size: NA
CDR3 protein: CSATGEETQYF
CDR3 DNA: TGCAGTGCAACCGGGGAAGAGACCCAGTACTTC

J gene: TRBJ1-2
D gene: NA
V gene: TRBV6-5
clone size: once
CDR3 protein: CASINPVNYGYTF
CDR3 DNA: TGTGCCAGCATCAACCCAGTAAACTATGGCTACACCTTC

J gene: TRBJ1-2
D gene: NA
V gene: TRBV6-1
clone size: few
CDR3 protein: CASSVLSGNGYTF
CDR3 DNA: TGTGCCAGCAGTGTTCTGAGTGGAAATGGCTACACCTTC

J gene: TRBJ1-6
D gene: NA
V gene: TRBV7-2
clone size: NA
CDR3 protein: CASSWQLSYNSPLHF
CDR3 DNA: TGTGCCAGCAGTTGGCAACTTTCCTATAATTCACCCCTCCACTTT

J gene: TRBJ1-1
D gene: NA
V gene: TRBV30
clone size: NA
CDR3 protein: CAWSAHMNTEAFF
CDR3 DNA: TGTGCCTGGAGTGCCCATATGAACACTGAAGCTTTCTTT